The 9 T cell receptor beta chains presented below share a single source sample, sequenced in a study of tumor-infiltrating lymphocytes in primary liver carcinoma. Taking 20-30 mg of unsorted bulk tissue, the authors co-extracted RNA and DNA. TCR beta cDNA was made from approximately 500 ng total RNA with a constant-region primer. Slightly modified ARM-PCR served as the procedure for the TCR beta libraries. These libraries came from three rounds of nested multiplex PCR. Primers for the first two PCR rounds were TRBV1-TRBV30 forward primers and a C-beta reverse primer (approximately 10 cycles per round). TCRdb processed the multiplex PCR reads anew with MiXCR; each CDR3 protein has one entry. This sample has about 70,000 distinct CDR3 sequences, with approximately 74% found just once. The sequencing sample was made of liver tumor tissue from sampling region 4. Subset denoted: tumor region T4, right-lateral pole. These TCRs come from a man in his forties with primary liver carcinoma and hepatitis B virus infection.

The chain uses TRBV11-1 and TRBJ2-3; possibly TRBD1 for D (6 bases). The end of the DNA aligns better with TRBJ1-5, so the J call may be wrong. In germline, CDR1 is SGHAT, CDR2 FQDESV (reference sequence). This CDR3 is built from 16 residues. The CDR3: CASSRRGPYPTDTQHF. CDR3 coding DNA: TGTGCCAGCAGCCGCAGGGGTCCCTATCCCACAGATACGCAGCATTTT.

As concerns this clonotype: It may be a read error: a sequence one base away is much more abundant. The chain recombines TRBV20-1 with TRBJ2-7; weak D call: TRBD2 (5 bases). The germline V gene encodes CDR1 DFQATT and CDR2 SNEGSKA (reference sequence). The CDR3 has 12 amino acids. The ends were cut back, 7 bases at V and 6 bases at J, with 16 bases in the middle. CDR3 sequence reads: CSVPVLEVEQYF. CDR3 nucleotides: TGCAGTGTTCCGGTACTAGAGGTCGAGCAGTACTTC.

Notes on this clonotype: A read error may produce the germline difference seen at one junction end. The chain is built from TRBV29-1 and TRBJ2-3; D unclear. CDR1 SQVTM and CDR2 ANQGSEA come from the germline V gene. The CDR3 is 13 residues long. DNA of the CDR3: TGCAACGTTGGGCCGCAGGGCACAGATACGCAGTATTTT. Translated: CNVGPQGTDTQYF.

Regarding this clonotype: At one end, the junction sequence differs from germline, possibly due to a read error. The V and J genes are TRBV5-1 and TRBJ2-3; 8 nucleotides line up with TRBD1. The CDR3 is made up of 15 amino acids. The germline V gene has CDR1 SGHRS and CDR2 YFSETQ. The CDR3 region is CASSWRDRSTDTLYF. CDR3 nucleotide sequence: TGCGCCAGCAGCTGGAGGGACAGGAGCACAGATACGCTGTATTTT.

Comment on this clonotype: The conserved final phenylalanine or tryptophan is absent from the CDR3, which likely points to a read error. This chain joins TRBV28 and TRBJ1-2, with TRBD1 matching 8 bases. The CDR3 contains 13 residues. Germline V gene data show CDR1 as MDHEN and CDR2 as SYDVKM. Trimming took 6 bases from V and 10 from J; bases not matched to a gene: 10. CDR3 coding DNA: TGTGCCAGCAGCTCCACAGGGGGAGACGACTACACCTGC. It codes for CASSSTGGDDYTC.

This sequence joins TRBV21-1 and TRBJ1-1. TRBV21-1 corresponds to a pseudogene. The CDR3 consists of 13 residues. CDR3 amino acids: CVSSKQMNTEAFF. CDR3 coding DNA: TGTGTCAGCAGCAAACAAATGAACACTGAAGCTTTCTTT.

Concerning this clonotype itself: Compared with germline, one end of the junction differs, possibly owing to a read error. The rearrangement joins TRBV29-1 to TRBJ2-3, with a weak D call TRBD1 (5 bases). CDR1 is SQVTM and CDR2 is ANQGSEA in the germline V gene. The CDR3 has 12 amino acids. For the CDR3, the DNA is TGTGGCGTAACAGGTAGCACAGATACGCAGTATTTT. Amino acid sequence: CGVTGSTDTQYF.

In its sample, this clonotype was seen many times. CDR3 nucleotides: TGTGCCAGCAGCCCTAGCGTTGACACAGATACGCAGTATTTT. It yields the protein CASSPSVDTDTQYF. The J gene is TRBJ2-3, the V gene TRBV4-2, with D possibly being TRBD2 (6 bases). Trimming cost V 4 bases and J 2 bases, with 10 bases left between them. Germline CDR1 and CDR2: LGHNA and YNFKEQ. This CDR3 is built from 14 residues.

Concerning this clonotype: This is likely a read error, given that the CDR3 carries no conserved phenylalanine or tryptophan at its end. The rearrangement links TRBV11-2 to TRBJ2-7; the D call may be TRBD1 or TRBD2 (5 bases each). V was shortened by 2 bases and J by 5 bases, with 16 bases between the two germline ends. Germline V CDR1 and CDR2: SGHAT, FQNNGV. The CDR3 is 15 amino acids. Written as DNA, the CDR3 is TGTGCCAGCAGCTTACGATGGACACGGGAAAACGAGCAGTACATC. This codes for CASSLRWTRENEQYI.